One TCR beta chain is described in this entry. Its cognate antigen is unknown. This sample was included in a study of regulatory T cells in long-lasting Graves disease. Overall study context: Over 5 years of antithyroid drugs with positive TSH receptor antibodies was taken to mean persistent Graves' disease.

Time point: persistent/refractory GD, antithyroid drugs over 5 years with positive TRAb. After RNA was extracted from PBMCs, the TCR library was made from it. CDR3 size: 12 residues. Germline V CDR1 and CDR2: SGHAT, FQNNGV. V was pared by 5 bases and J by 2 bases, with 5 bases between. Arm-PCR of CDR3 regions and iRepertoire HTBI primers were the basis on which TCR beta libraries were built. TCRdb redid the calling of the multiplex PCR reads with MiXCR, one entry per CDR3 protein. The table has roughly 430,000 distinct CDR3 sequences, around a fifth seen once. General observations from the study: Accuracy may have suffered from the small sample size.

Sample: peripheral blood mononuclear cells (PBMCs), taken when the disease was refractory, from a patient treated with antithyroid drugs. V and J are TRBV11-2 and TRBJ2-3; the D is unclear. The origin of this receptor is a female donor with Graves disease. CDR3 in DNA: TGTGCCAGCAGCCAACACACAGATACGCAGTATTTT. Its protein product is CASSQHTDTQYF.